Listed below are T cell receptor beta chains from one sample, sequenced in a study of CD8 T cells in ankylosing spondylitis. TCRdb processed the 5' RACE reads anew with MiXCR; each CDR3 protein has one entry. Seen here are about 220,000 distinct CDR3 sequences, roughly 18% observed once, and the top ten hold roughly 42%. Sequenced sample: blood, either unsorted or a sorted T cell fraction (not recorded which). The receptors were sampled from a male donor with ankylosing spondylitis. CDR3s include the opening cysteine and the closing phenylalanine or tryptophan. D genes are given only for firm matches. A row's size may be missing; if present it is once, few, many or a size class.

clone_size: NA
d_call: TRBD1
v_call: TRBV7-8
j_call: TRBJ2-5
cdr3_aa: CASSLGTGTETQYF
cdr3_nt: TGTGCCAGCAGCCTTGGGACAGGAACAGAGACCCAGTACTTC

clone_size: many
d_call: NA
v_call: TRBV3-1
j_call: TRBJ1-3
cdr3_aa: CASSPQDGYSGNTIYF
cdr3_nt: TGTGCCAGCAGCCCCCAGGACGGCTACTCTGGAAACACCATATATTTT

clone_size: NA
d_call: NA
v_call: TRBV3-1
j_call: TRBJ2-7
cdr3_aa: CASSHALATISDEQYF
cdr3_nt: TGTGCCAGCAGCCACGCCCTAGCGACTATCTCGGACGAGCAGTACTTC

clone_size: few
d_call: NA
v_call: TRBV6-2/TRBV6-3
j_call: TRBJ2-1
cdr3_aa: CASSYSGQQSSYNEQFF
cdr3_nt: TGTGCCAGCAGTTACTCCGGACAGCAAAGCTCCTACAATGAGCAGTTCTTC

clone_size: NA
d_call: TRBD2
v_call: TRBV7-3
j_call: TRBJ2-1
cdr3_aa: CASSSLLAGAPMNEQFF
cdr3_nt: TGTGCCAGCAGCTCCCTACTAGCGGGAGCTCCCATGAATGAGCAGTTCTTC

clone_size: NA
d_call: NA
v_call: TRBV29-1
j_call: TRBJ1-1
cdr3_aa: CSVEDGGLGRTEAFF
cdr3_nt: TGCAGCGTTGAAGATGGGGGACTCGGGAGGACTGAAGCTTTCTTT

clone_size: many
d_call: NA
v_call: TRBV4-3
j_call: TRBJ2-4
cdr3_aa: CASSQDGTLKNIQYF
cdr3_nt: TGCGCCAGCAGCCAAGATGGTACTTTAAAAAACATTCAGTACTTC

clone_size: few
d_call: TRBD1
v_call: TRBV4-1
j_call: TRBJ2-1
cdr3_aa: CASSQDVETGVYNEQFF
cdr3_nt: TGCGCCAGCAGCCAAGATGTGGAGACAGGGGTCTACAATGAGCAGTTCTTC

clone_size: NA
d_call: TRBD2
v_call: TRBV4-1
j_call: TRBJ2-7
cdr3_aa: CASSQASGGSSYEQYF
cdr3_nt: TGCGCCAGCAGCCAAGCAAGCGGGGGCAGCTCCTACGAGCAGTACTTC

clone_size: few
d_call: NA
v_call: TRBV7-8
j_call: TRBJ1-1
cdr3_aa: CASMLGEFQNTEAFF
cdr3_nt: TGTGCCAGCATGCTGGGGGAATTTCAGAACACTGAAGCTTTCTTT

clone_size: few
d_call: TRBD2
v_call: TRBV9
j_call: TRBJ2-1
cdr3_aa: CASSPTSGGPSSYNEQFF
cdr3_nt: TGTGCCAGCAGCCCCACTAGCGGGGGGCCAAGCTCCTACAATGAGCAGTTCTTC

clone_size: NA
d_call: NA
v_call: TRBV7-2
j_call: TRBJ2-3
cdr3_aa: CASSPPGPQYF
cdr3_nt: TGTGCCAGCAGCCCGCCGGGACCGCAGTATTTT

clone_size: NA
d_call: TRBD2
v_call: TRBV5-1
j_call: TRBJ2-1
cdr3_aa: CASSLSIAGTLNEQFF
cdr3_nt: TGCGCCAGCAGCTTGAGTATAGCGGGAACGCTCAATGAGCAGTTCTTC

clone_size: NA
d_call: NA
v_call: TRBV28
j_call: TRBJ2-7
cdr3_aa: CASSKDRVLFNYEQYF
cdr3_nt: TGTGCCAGCAGCAAAGACCGGGTCTTATTTAACTACGAGCAGTACTTC

clone_size: NA
d_call: TRBD2
v_call: TRBV12-5
j_call: TRBJ2-1
cdr3_aa: CASGSFMTSGGGSSYNEQFF
cdr3_nt: TGTGCTAGTGGTTCGTTTATGACTAGCGGGGGGGGAAGCTCCTACAATGAGCAGTTCTTC

clone_size: NA
d_call: NA
v_call: TRBV9
j_call: TRBJ2-7
cdr3_aa: CASSVGDYTYEQYF
cdr3_nt: TGTGCCAGCAGCGTAGGAGACTATACCTACGAGCAGTACTTC

clone_size: NA
d_call: NA
v_call: TRBV5-1
j_call: TRBJ2-7
cdr3_aa: CASSLVGDEQYF
cdr3_nt: TGCGCCAGCAGCTTGGTTGGGGACGAGCAGTACTTC

clone_size: NA
d_call: TRBD1
v_call: TRBV28
j_call: TRBJ2-1
cdr3_aa: CASNTGTEYNEQFF
cdr3_nt: TGTGCCAGCAATACCGGGACAGAGTACAATGAGCAGTTCTTC

clone_size: NA
d_call: TRBD2
v_call: TRBV24-1
j_call: TRBJ2-1
cdr3_aa: CATSGLAGVAEQFF
cdr3_nt: TGTGCCACCAGTGGACTAGCGGGAGTTGCTGAGCAGTTCTTC

clone_size: NA
d_call: NA
v_call: TRBV10-3
j_call: TRBJ2-4
cdr3_aa: CAISEGAWENIQYF
cdr3_nt: TGTGCCATCAGTGAGGGGGCTTGGGAAAACATTCAGTACTTC

clone_size: few
d_call: TRBD2
v_call: TRBV3-1
j_call: TRBJ2-7
cdr3_aa: CASSHREVEQYF
cdr3_nt: TGTGCCAGCAGCCACCGGGAGGTCGAGCAGTACTTC

clone_size: few
d_call: NA
v_call: TRBV14
j_call: TRBJ2-1
cdr3_aa: CASSQGVGLDPYNEQFF
cdr3_nt: TGTGCCAGCAGCCAAGGGGTAGGATTAGATCCCTACAATGAGCAGTTCTTC

clone_size: few
d_call: NA
v_call: TRBV20-1
j_call: TRBJ2-3
cdr3_aa: CSASFWTGPQSSTDTQYF
cdr3_nt: TGCAGTGCTAGTTTTTGGACCGGTCCCCAATCTAGCACAGATACGCAGTATTTT

clone_size: NA
d_call: NA
v_call: TRBV23-1
j_call: TRBJ2-1
cdr3_aa: CASSHLWPRARNEQFF
cdr3_nt: TGCGCCAGCAGTCACCTGTGGCCCCGGGCACGGAATGAGCAGTTCTTC

clone_size: many
d_call: NA
v_call: TRBV29-1
j_call: TRBJ1-1
cdr3_aa: CSVEYGVNTEAFF
cdr3_nt: TGCAGCGTTGAGTATGGAGTGAACACTGAAGCTTTCTTT

clone_size: few
d_call: NA
v_call: TRBV28
j_call: TRBJ2-7
cdr3_aa: CASGGLYEQYF
cdr3_nt: TGTGCCAGTGGGGGACTCTACGAGCAGTACTTC

clone_size: NA
d_call: NA
v_call: TRBV27
j_call: TRBJ2-7
cdr3_aa: CASGLSHSYEQYF
cdr3_nt: TGTGCCAGCGGGTTGAGCCACTCCTACGAGCAGTACTTC

clone_size: NA
d_call: NA
v_call: TRBV20-1
j_call: TRBJ2-7
cdr3_aa: CSARDWDSGKYEQYF
cdr3_nt: TGCAGTGCTAGAGATTGGGATAGCGGAAAGTACGAGCAGTACTTC

clone_size: few
d_call: NA
v_call: TRBV27
j_call: TRBJ1-3
cdr3_aa: CASSLGGPSNTIYF
cdr3_nt: TGTGCCAGCAGTTTAGGTGGCCCCTCCAACACCATATATTTT

clone_size: many
d_call: NA
v_call: TRBV4-2
j_call: TRBJ2-1
cdr3_aa: CASSQAWGEDEQFF
cdr3_nt: TGTGCCAGCAGCCAAGCTTGGGGGGAGGATGAGCAGTTCTTC

clone_size: NA
d_call: NA
v_call: TRBV4-1
j_call: TRBJ2-6
cdr3_aa: CASSQDWSELTF
cdr3_nt: TGCGCCAGCAGCCAAGATTGGTCAGAACTGACTTTC